The sequence of this T cell receptor (beta chain) was determined in a study of identical twins. Findings and caveats of the study: Excess sharing by twins proved weaker in beta out-of-frame sequences. In drawing conclusions, the study used cross-sectional statistical analysis and did not follow the same donors.

Only healthy Caucasians were enrolled as donors. This clonotype has ten or more counts. The antigen is unknown. Template switching supplied a universal primer site; unique molecular identifiers were carried on the cDNA. In TCRdb, the 5' RACE reads were re-called with MiXCR into one record per CDR3 protein. The sample has 350,000 to 450,000 distinct CDR3 sequences, about a fifth seen once. CDR3 length: 16 amino acids. V was shortened by 0 bases and J by 0 bases, with 7 bases between the two germline ends. The germline CDR1 and CDR2 sequences are SGHRS and YFSETQ. V usage is TRBV5-1 and J usage is TRBJ2-6, with D unclear. The sequence came from a man in his forties or fifties in good health. The material sequenced was naive T cells sorted from blood. This CDR3 is CASSLGAASGANVLTF. The DNA of the CDR3 is TGCGCCAGCAGCTTGGGGGCCGCCTCTGGGGCCAACGTCCTGACTTTC.